This is a list of T cell receptor beta chains from one sample in a study of T cell repertoires in cytomegalovirus infection. One entry per CDR3 protein results from TCRdb running MiXCR on the reads. The table lists 200,000 to 300,000 distinct CDR3 sequences, 6.5% of them singletons. Sequenced sample: PBMCs. Every receptor here comes from a human donor in good health (CMV status not recorded). Some clones in this sample may be carry-over from other donors' samples. The CDR3 runs from the conserved cysteine through the conserved F or W. Each record gives: clone size, D gene, V gene, CDR3 length, J gene, CDR3 DNA, CDR3 protein. A D gene is named only where the DNA matches it firmly. Only part of the rows carry a size: once, few, many, or a class if the clone is expanded.

clone_size: few; d_call: .; v_call: TRBV6-6; cdr3_length: 16; j_call: TRBJ2-7; cdr3_nt: TGTGCCAGCAGTTACTCGGGGGACTCCACTACTGACGAGCAGTACTTC; cdr3_aa: CASSYSGDSTTDEQYF
clone_size: few; d_call: .; v_call: TRBV7-2; cdr3_length: 12; j_call: TRBJ2-7; cdr3_nt: TGTGCCAGCAGCTTGGAATATAACGAGCAGTACTTC; cdr3_aa: CASSLEYNEQYF
clone_size: many; d_call: .; v_call: TRBV6-5; cdr3_length: 9; j_call: TRBJ2-1; cdr3_nt: TGTGCCAGCAACGAGGGCCCGGGGTTC; cdr3_aa: CASNEGPGF
clone_size: .; d_call: TRBD1; v_call: TRBV19; cdr3_length: 13; j_call: TRBJ1-1; cdr3_nt: TGTGCCAGTAGGGACAGGGGAAACACTGAAGCTTTCTTT; cdr3_aa: CASRDRGNTEAFF
clone_size: many; d_call: TRBD1; v_call: TRBV7-8; cdr3_length: 15; j_call: TRBJ1-6; cdr3_nt: TGTGCCAGCAGCTTAGTAACAGGGGGGAATTCACCCCTCCACTTT; cdr3_aa: CASSLVTGGNSPLHF
clone_size: .; d_call: .; v_call: TRBV5-1; cdr3_length: 17; j_call: TRBJ1-1; cdr3_nt: TGCGCCAGCAGCTTGACGACTCTGAGCCAGGGCAGCACTGAAGCTTTCTTT; cdr3_aa: CASSLTTLSQGSTEAFF
clone_size: many; d_call: .; v_call: TRBV23-1; cdr3_length: 11; j_call: TRBJ2-7; cdr3_nt: TGCGCCAGCATCCCCCTCTACGAGCAGTACTTC; cdr3_aa: CASIPLYEQYF
clone_size: many; d_call: TRBD2; v_call: TRBV10-3; cdr3_length: 18; j_call: TRBJ2-5; cdr3_nt: TGTGCCATCAGCGAGGCTAGCGGGGGGCCGGGCGCCCAAGAGACCCAGTACTTC; cdr3_aa: CAISEASGGPGAQETQYF
clone_size: many; d_call: .; v_call: TRBV29-1; cdr3_length: 13; j_call: TRBJ1-2; cdr3_nt: TGCAGCGTACTGGCCTCGGGGAACTATGGCTACACCTTC; cdr3_aa: CSVLASGNYGYTF
clone_size: many; d_call: .; v_call: TRBV29-1; cdr3_length: 14; j_call: TRBJ2-2; cdr3_nt: TGCAGCGTTGGCAGGACGGAGAACACCGGGGAGCTGTTTTTT; cdr3_aa: CSVGRTENTGELFF
clone_size: many; d_call: .; v_call: TRBV7-2; cdr3_length: 16; j_call: TRBJ1-3; cdr3_nt: TGTGCCAGCAGCGCCCGAGGGCCTAGCTCTGGAAACACCATATATTTT; cdr3_aa: CASSARGPSSGNTIYF